The clone carrying this T cell receptor beta chain showed up many times. The V end lost 0 bases, the J end lost 5 bases, and 11 bases lay between the germline ends. This CDR3 has 15 residues. Germline CDR1 LGHNA, CDR2 YSLEER. The sample originates from a study of T cells after yellow fever vaccination. General study results and limits: The appearance of a small share of clonotypes in both CD4 and CD8 compartments was observed.

Each CDR3 protein gets one entry after TCRdb re-called the 5' RACE reads with MiXCR. The sample records about 5,800 distinct CDR3 sequences, under 8.5% being singletons. The chain links TRBV4-3 to TRBJ1-5; perhaps TRBD1 as D (5 bases). This TCR derives from a man younger than 35 who received the YFV17D yellow fever vaccine. The specimen was PBMCs, either bulk or a sorted T-cell subset (CD4+, CD8+, memory, or dextramer-sorted; not recorded which), collected approximately 16 days after the first yellow fever vaccination. The CDR3 sequence is CASSQDRWGDQPQHF. In nucleotides, the CDR3 is TGCGCCAGCAGCCAAGATCGTTGGGGGGATCAGCCCCAGCATTTT.